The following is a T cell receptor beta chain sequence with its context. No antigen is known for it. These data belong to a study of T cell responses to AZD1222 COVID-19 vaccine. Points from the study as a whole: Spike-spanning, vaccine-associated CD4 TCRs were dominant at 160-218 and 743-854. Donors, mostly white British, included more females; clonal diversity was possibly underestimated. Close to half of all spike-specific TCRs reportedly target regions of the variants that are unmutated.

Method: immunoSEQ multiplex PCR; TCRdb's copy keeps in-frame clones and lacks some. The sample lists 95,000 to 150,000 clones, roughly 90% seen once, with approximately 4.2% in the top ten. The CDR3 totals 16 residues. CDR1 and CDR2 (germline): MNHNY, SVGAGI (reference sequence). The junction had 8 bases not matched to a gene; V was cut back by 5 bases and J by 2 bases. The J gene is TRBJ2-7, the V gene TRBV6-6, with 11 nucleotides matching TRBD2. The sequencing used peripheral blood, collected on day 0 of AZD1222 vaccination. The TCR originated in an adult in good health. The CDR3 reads CASSNLAGGSAYEQYF. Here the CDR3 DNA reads TGTGCCAGCAGTAACCTAGCGGGGGGCTCCGCCTACGAGCAGTACTTC.